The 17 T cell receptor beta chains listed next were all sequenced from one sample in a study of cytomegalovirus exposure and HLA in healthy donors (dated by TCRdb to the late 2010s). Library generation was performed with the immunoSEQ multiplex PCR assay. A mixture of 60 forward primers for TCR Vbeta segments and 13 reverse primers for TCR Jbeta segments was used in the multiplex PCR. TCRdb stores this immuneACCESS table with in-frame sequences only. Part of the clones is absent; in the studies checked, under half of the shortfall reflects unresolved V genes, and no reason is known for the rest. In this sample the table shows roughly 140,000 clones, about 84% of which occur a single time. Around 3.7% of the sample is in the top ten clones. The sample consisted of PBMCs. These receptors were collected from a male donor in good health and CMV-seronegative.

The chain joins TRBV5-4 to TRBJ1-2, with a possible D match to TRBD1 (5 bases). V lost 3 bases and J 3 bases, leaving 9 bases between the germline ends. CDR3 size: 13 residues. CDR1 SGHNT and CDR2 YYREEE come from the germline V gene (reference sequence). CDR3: CASSSQGDYGYTF. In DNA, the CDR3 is TGTGCCAGCAGCTCCCAGGGTGACTATGGCTACACCTTC.

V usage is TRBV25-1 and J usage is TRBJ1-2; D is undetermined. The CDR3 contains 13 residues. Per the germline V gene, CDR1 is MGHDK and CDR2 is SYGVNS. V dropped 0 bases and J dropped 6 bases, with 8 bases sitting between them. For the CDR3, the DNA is TGTGCCAGCAGTGAATATTTCCCAGATGGCTACACCTTC. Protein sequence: CASSEYFPDGYTF.

Here the CDR3 DNA reads TGTGCCACGACGGGACAGCGTGCCAATCAGCCCCAGCATTTT. Residues: CATTGQRANQPQHF. The rearrangement uses TRBV19 and TRBJ1-5; 7 bases match TRBD1. This CDR3 has 14 residues. J lost 3 bases, V lost 10 bases, and 9 bases had no gene match. The germline CDR1 and CDR2 sequences are LNHDA and SQIVND (reference sequence).

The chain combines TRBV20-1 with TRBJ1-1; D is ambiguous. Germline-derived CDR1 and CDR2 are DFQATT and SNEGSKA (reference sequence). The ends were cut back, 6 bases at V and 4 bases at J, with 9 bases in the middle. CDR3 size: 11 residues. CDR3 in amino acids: CSARHGTEAFF. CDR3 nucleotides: TGCAGTGCCCGACATGGCACTGAAGCTTTCTTT.

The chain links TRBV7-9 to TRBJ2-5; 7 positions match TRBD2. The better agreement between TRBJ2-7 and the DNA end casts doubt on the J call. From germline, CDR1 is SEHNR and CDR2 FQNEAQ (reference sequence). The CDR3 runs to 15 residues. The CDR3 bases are TGTGCCGTTGCCGGGGCGGGGGAACGCTCCTACGAGCAGTACTTC. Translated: CAVAGAGERSYEQYF.

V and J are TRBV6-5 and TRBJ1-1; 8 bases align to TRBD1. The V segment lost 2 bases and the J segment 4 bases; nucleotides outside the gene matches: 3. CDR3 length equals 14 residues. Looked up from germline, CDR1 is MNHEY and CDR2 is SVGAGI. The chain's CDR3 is CASSYQGAGTEAFF. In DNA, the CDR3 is TGTGCCAGCAGTTACCAGGGGGCGGGCACTGAAGCTTTCTTT.

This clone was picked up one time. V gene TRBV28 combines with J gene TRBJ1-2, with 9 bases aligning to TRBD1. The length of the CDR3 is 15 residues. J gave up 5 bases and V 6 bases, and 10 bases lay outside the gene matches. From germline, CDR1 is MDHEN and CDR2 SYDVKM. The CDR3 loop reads CASRFRDRALYGYTF. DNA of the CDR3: TGTGCCAGCAGATTCCGGGACAGGGCCTTGTATGGCTACACCTTC.

The CDR3 DNA reads as TGTGCCAGTAGTAGACTAGCGGGGCCAGCTAGCACAGATACGCAGTATTTT. Its translation: CASSRLAGPASTDTQYF. The chain carries TRBV19 and TRBJ2-3, with 11 nucleotides matching TRBD2. Germline V gives CDR1 LNHDA, CDR2 SQIVND (reference sequence). J gave up 0 bases and V 4 bases, and 6 bases lay outside the gene matches. The CDR3 sequence is 17 residues long. The complete variable domain, with remaining parts taken from reference TRBV19 and TRBJ2-3, reads DGGITQSPKYLFRKEGQNVTLSCEQNLNHDAMYWYRQDPGQGLRLIYYSQIVNDFQKGDIAEGYSVSREKKESFPLTVTSAQKNPTAFYLCASSRLAGPASTDTQYFGPGTRLTVL.

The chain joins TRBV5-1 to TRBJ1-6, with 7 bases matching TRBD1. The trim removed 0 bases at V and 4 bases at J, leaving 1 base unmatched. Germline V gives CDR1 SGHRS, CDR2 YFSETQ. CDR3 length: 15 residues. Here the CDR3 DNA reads TGCGCCAGCAGCTTGGACAGGGGTTATAATTCACCCCTCCACTTT. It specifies CASSLDRGYNSPLHF.

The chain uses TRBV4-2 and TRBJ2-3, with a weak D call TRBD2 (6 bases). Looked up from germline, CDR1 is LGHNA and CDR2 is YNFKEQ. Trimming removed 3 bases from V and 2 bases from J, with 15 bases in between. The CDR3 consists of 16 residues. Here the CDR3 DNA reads TGTGCCAGCAGCCACCCCGGGTTAGCGGACACAGATACGCAGTATTTT. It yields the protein CASSHPGLADTDTQYF.

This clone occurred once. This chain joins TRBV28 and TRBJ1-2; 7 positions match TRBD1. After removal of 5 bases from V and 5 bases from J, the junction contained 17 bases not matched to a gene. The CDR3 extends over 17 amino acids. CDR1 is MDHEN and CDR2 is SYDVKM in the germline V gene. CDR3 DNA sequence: TGTGCCAGCAGTAAGGGGGCAGGGTTCTCCTTAAGTTATGGCTACACCTTC. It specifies CASSKGAGFSLSYGYTF.

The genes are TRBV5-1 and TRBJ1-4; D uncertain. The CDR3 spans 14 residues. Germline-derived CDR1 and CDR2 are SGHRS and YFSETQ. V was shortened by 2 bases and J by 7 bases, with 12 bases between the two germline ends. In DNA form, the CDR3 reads TGCGCCAGCAGCTTAATTCTTTCGGGTGAAAAACTGTTTTTT. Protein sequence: CASSLILSGEKLFF.

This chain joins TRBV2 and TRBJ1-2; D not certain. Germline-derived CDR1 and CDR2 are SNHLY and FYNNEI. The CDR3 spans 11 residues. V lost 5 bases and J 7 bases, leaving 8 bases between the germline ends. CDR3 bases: TGTGCCAGCAGTTACAACGTTGGCTACACCTTC. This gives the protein CASSYNVGYTF.

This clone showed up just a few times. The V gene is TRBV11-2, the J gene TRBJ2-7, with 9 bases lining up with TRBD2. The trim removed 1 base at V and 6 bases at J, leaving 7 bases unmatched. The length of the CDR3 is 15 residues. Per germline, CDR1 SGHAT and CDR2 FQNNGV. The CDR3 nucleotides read TGTGCCAGCAGCTTAGGGGGACTAGCTAGTCGCGAGCAGTACTTC. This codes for CASSLGGLASREQYF.

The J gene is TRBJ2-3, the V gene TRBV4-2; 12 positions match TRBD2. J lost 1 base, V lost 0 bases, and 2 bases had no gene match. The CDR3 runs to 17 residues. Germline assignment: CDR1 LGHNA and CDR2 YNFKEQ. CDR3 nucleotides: TGTGCCAGCAGCCAAGATCGGACTAGCGGGGGCACAGATACGCAGTATTTT. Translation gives CASSQDRTSGGTDTQYF.

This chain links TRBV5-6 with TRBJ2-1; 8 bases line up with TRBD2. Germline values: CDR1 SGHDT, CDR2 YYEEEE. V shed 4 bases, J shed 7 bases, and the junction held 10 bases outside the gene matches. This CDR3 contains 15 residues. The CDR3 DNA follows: TGTGCCAGCAGCCCGGGGGTAGCGGGAATAAATGAGCAGTTCTTC. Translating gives CASSPGVAGINEQFF.

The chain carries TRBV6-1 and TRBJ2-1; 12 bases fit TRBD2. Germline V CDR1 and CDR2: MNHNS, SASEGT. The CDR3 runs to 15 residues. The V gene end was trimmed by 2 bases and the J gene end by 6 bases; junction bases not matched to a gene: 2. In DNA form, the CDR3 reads TGTGCCAGCAGTGAACTAGCGGGAGGGCCCAATGAGCAGTTCTTC. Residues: CASSELAGGPNEQFF.